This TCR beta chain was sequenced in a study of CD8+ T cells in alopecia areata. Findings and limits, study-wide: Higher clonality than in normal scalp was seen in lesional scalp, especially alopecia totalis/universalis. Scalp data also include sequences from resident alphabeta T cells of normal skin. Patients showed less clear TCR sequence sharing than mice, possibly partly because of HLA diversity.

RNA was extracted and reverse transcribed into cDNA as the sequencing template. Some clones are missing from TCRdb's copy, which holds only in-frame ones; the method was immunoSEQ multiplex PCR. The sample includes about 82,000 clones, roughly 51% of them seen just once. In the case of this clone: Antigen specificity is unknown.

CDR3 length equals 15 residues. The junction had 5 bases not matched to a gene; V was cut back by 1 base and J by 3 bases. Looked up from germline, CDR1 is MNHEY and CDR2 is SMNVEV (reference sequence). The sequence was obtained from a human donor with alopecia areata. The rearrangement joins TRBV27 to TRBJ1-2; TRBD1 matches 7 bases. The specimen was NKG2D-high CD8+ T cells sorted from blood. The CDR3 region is CASSLWSGGHYGYTF. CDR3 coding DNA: TGTGCCAGCAGTTTATGGTCAGGGGGGCACTATGGCTACACCTTC.